The clone carrying this T cell receptor (beta chain) was observed a single time. Original processing methods: The assay estimated nucleated cells by amplifying reference gene primers. Libraries were prepared by immunoSEQ multiplex PCR; TCRdb keeps only in-frame clonotypes and omits some of them. The V and J calls and clone size are taken from that table; D and trimming were inferred from the DNA. The sample records 25,000 or so clones, 86% being singletons. This specimen belongs to a study of blood T cell repertoires in COVID-19. The wider study: Sources were T cells, B-cell-depleted T cells, or PBMCs; the material itself was cDNA or gDNA.

Germline lookup yields CDR1 GTSNPN and CDR2 SVGIG (reference sequence). CDR3 size: 14 residues. Trimming pared 0 bases from V and 11 bases from J, leaving 14 bases between. The V call is TRBV30, the J call TRBJ1-6; D unresolved. The sequencing input was peripheral blood. This receptor was identified in an elderly woman with active or convalescent COVID-19. CDR3 amino acids: CAWSVDGPGTPLHF. CDR3 coding DNA: TGTGCCTGGAGTGTAGACGGGCCGGGGACACCCCTCCACTTT.